This TCR beta chain was identified during a study of blood T cell repertoires in COVID-19. The repertoire was sequenced with immunoSEQ multiplex PCR; TCRdb's copy has only in-frame clones and lacks some. The table lists 250,000 to 300,000 clones, 65% to 90% of them singletons. This CDR3 contains 17 residues. Germline lookup yields CDR1 SEHNR and CDR2 FQNEAQ (reference sequence). Trimming at V came to 1 base and at J to 4 bases, leaving 9 bases not matched to a gene. This clone was found once. This receptor was identified in a woman aged 55-69 years with active or convalescent COVID-19. Sequenced material: peripheral blood. The chain recombines TRBV7-9 with TRBJ1-4; 7 nucleotides line up with TRBD1. The CDR3 nucleotides are TGTGCCAGCAGCTTAGTCGTCCGGGGGACAGTTAATGAAAAACTGTTTTTT. Protein product: CASSLVVRGTVNEKLFF.